These 19 T cell receptor beta chains came from one sample sequenced in a study of control samples from healthy donors and cancer patients. Some clones are missing from TCRdb's copy, which holds only in-frame ones; the method was immunoSEQ multiplex PCR. The sample contains approximately 140,000 clones, around 90% of which appear only once. The sequenced sample was blood. All receptors come from a man younger than 30 in good health.

This chain joins TRBV19 and TRBJ2-7; a possible D gene is TRBD1 (5 bases). Between the trimmed V and J ends, which lost 4 bases and 2 bases, there was a span of 12 bases. In germline, CDR1 is LNHDA, CDR2 SQIVND (reference sequence). The CDR3 is made up of 14 amino acids. The CDR3 DNA sequence: TGTGCCAGTAGTAAGTCAGGGCATACCTACGAGCAGTACTTC. Protein: CASSKSGHTYEQYF.

The chain is built from TRBV30 and TRBJ1-6, with D possibly being TRBD1 (5 bases). Germline CDR1 GTSNPN, CDR2 SVGIG (reference sequence). The V end lost 1 base, the J end lost 9 bases, and 7 bases lay between the germline ends. The CDR3 has 12 residues. This CDR3 reads CAWSAGLSPLHF. The CDR3 DNA follows: TGTGCCTGGAGTGCAGGGCTTTCACCCCTCCACTTT.

CDR3 in DNA: TGTGCCAGCAGTTTGTCCGGGACAGGGGGCCTTCCCTACGAGCAGTACTTC. The encoded protein is CASSLSGTGGLPYEQYF. The chain joins TRBV27 to TRBJ2-7; 12 nucleotides line up with TRBD1. Losses at the gene ends were 3 bases for V and 2 bases for J; bases not matched to a gene: 8. Germline V CDR1 and CDR2: MNHEY, SMNVEV (reference sequence). The CDR3 covers 17 residues.

The table lists this clone with a count of one. The J gene is TRBJ1-2, the V gene TRBV20-1; D is possibly TRBD1 (5 bases). Germline loops: CDR1 DFQATT, CDR2 SNEGSKA (reference sequence). The CDR3 spans 11 residues. This CDR3 reads CRQAGDYGYTF. The CDR3 region has the DNA TGCAGGCAGGCGGGGGACTATGGCTACACCTTC.

The chain joins TRBV7-6 to TRBJ2-5, with D unclear. Germline loops: CDR1 SGHVS, CDR2 FNYEAQ. V was pared by 1 base and J by 2 bases, with 5 bases between. The CDR3 extends over 13 amino acids. CDR3 amino acids: CASSLGQQETQYF. CDR3 DNA: TGTGCCAGCAGCTTAGGCCAGCAAGAGACCCAGTACTTC.

In nucleotides, the CDR3 is TGCGCCAGCAGCTTGGGACAGGGAGGTTCACCCCTCCACTTT. It encodes CASSLGQGGSPLHF. The chain links TRBV5-1 to TRBJ1-6, with TRBD1 identical over 7 bases. CDR1 and CDR2 (germline): SGHRS, YFSETQ. J was trimmed by 9 bases and V by 0 bases; bases with no gene match: 3. The CDR3 runs 14 residues.

This clone was observed a few times. The chain combines TRBV19 with TRBJ1-1, with a tentative D call TRBD1 (5 bases). The CDR3 runs 13 residues. Germline V CDR1 and CDR2: LNHDA, SQIVND (reference sequence). Trimming left V 4 bases short and J 4 bases short, with 10 bases between. The CDR3 sequence is CASSNTGGTEAFF. The CDR3 DNA reads TGTGCCAGTAGTAACACGGGGGGCACTGAAGCTTTCTTT.

This chain joins TRBV6-6 and TRBJ2-7; D gene unclear. V dropped 4 bases and J dropped 0 bases, with 10 bases sitting between them. CDR3 length equals 14 residues. CDR1 is MNHNY and CDR2 is SVGAGI in the germline V gene (reference sequence). CDR3 region: CASSSTLISYEQYF. Written as DNA, the CDR3 is TGTGCCAGCAGTTCCACTCTGATCTCCTACGAGCAGTACTTC.

The V gene is TRBV5-6, the J gene TRBJ2-7; 8 nucleotides agree with TRBD1. Per the germline V gene, CDR1 is SGHDT and CDR2 is YYEEEE. V dropped 3 bases and J dropped 3; count of bases not matched to a gene: 8. This CDR3 spans 15 amino acids. The CDR3 DNA follows: TGTGCCAGCAGCTCCTCCGGGACAGGCGGCTACGAGCAGTACTTC. Residues: CASSSSGTGGYEQYF.

V is TRBV4-2 and J is TRBJ2-5, with TRBD1 matching over 8 bases. Germline loops: CDR1 LGHNA, CDR2 YNFKEQ. J gave up 4 bases and V 4 bases, and 5 bases lay outside the gene matches. The CDR3 has 14 residues. The CDR3 is CASSPDRAGETQYF. The CDR3 nucleotides are TGTGCCAGCAGCCCGGACAGGGCCGGAGAGACCCAGTACTTC.

This chain joins TRBV5-1 and TRBJ2-3; TRBD1 matches 8 bases. With V trimmed by 5 bases and J by 1 base, 6 bases remained unmatched. Germline V gene sequence: CDR1 SGHRS, CDR2 YFSETQ. This CDR3 is built from 15 residues. The CDR3, as DNA: TGCGCCAGCAGTCCGGACAGGGCCGGCACAGATACGCAGTATTTT. It encodes CASSPDRAGTDTQYF.

The rearrangement joins TRBV4-2 to TRBJ2-3, with 8 bases identical to TRBD1. Losses at the gene ends were 6 bases for V and 0 bases for J; bases not matched to a gene: 8. The CDR3 has 16 residues. In germline, CDR1 is LGHNA, CDR2 YNFKEQ. The DNA of the CDR3 is TGTGCCAGCAGTCGATGGACAGGGTTCAGCACAGATACGCAGTATTTT. It yields the protein CASSRWTGFSTDTQYF.

The V and J genes are TRBV28 and TRBJ1-5, with 9 nucleotides matching TRBD1. V shed 4 bases, J shed 6 bases, and the junction held 7 bases outside the gene matches. The CDR3 consists of 15 residues. CDR1 MDHEN and CDR2 SYDVKM come from the germline V gene. CDR3 sequence: CASSWDRDVSQPQHF. The CDR3 coding sequence is TGTGCCAGCAGTTGGGACAGGGATGTTTCTCAGCCCCAGCATTTT. Looking up the rest from reference TRBV28 and TRBJ1-5 gives the full variable domain: DVKVTQSSRYLVKRTGEKVFLECVQDMDHENMFWYRQDPGLGLRLIYFSYDVKMKEKGDIPEGYSVSREKKERFSLILESASTNQTSMYLCASSWDRDVSQPQHFGDGTRLSIL.

J is TRBJ1-1 and V is TRBV11-2; maybe TRBD1 (6 bases). The CDR3 extends over 16 amino acids. V dropped 4 bases and J dropped 3 bases, with 18 bases sitting between them. CDR1 and CDR2 from the germline V gene are SGHAT and FQNNGV. The CDR3 sequence: CASSSLGGGGDTEAFF. CDR3 coding DNA: TGTGCCAGCAGCTCCCTAGGGGGAGGCGGCGACACTGAAGCTTTCTTT.

The chain links TRBV7-2 to TRBJ2-5; D possibly uses TRBD1 or TRBD2 (5 bases each). Trimming removed 6 bases from V and 0 bases from J, with 11 bases in between. This CDR3 is 14 amino acids long. Germline CDR1 is SGHTA and CDR2 is FQGNSA. The CDR3 is CASRYGTDQETQYF. The CDR3 coding sequence is TGTGCCAGCAGATATGGGACGGACCAAGAGACCCAGTACTTC.

The V and J genes are TRBV7-9 and TRBJ1-3, with D hard to call. Germline CDR1 SEHNR, CDR2 FQNEAQ (reference sequence). Deletions cut 5 bases from V and 4 bases from J, with 6 bases between. The CDR3 extends over 12 amino acids. CDR3 residues: CASSPEGNTIYF. CDR3 in DNA: TGTGCCAGCAGCCCGGAAGGAAACACCATATATTTT. Drawing the rest from reference TRBV7-9 and TRBJ1-3, the complete variable domain is DTGVSQNPRHKITKRGQNVTFRCDPISEHNRLYWYRQTLGQGPEFLTYFQNEAQLEKSRLLSDRFSAERPKGSFSTLEIQRTEQGDSAMYLCASSPEGNTIYFGEGSWLTVV.

The gene calls are TRBV11-2 and TRBJ2-1; 14 bases align to TRBD2. The V gene end was trimmed by 6 bases and the J gene end by 5 bases; junction bases not matched to a gene: 3. This CDR3 is 15 amino acids long. Germline loops: CDR1 SGHAT, CDR2 FQNNGV. CDR3 protein: CASRSGLAGDNEQFF. The DNA for the CDR3 is TGTGCCAGCAGGTCGGGACTAGCGGGGGACAATGAGCAGTTCTTC.

V is TRBV27 and J is TRBJ2-4, with a tentative D call TRBD1 (5 bases). V dropped 6 bases and J dropped 0 bases, with 12 bases sitting between them. Per germline, CDR1 MNHEY and CDR2 SMNVEV (reference sequence). The CDR3 contains 15 residues. The CDR3 loop is CASRDIPIAKNIQYF. Written as DNA, the CDR3 is TGTGCCAGCAGGGACATACCCATAGCCAAAAACATTCAGTACTTC.

The J gene is TRBJ2-7, the V gene TRBV10-3, with TRBD1 matching over 8 bases. CDR3 length equals 13 residues. Germline-derived CDR1 and CDR2 are ENHRY and SYGVKD. V lost 6 bases, J lost 4 bases, and 5 bases stayed unmatched. In nucleotides, the CDR3 is TGTGCCATCAGCGGGACAGGCAAGTACGAGCAGTACTTC. Protein sequence: CAISGTGKYEQYF.